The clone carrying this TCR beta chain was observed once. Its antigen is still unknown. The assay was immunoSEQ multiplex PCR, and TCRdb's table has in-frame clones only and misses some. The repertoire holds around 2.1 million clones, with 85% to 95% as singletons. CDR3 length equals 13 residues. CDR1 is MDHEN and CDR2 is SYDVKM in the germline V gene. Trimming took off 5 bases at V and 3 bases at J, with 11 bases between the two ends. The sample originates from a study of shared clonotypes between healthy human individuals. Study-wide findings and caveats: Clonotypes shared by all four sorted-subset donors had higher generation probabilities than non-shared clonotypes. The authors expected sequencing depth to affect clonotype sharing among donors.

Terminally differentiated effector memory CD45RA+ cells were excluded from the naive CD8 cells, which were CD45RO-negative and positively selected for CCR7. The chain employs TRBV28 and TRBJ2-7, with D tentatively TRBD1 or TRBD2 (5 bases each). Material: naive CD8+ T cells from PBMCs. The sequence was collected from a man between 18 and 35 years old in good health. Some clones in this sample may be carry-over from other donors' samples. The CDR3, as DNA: TGTGCCAGCAGTGCACCAGGGAGCTACGAGCAGTACTTC. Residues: CASSAPGSYEQYF.